Listed below are T cell receptor beta chains from one sample, sequenced in a study of control samples from healthy donors and cancer patients. The method was immunoSEQ multiplex PCR; TCRdb's version includes in-frame clones alone and lacks a portion of them. This table has 100,000 to 150,000 clones, 87% appearing once. The sequencing sample was made of blood. All receptors derive from a man aged 25 to 40 in good health. Each CDR3 is given with its conserved first and last residue. D genes are given only for firm matches. The size field is filled for only some rows; it gives once, few, many or a size class.

j_gene,d_gene,v_gene,abundance,CDR3aa,CDR3nt
TRBJ2-5,.,TRBV30,.,CAWSVRFQETQYF,TGTGCCTGGAGTGTACGTTTCCAAGAGACCCAGTACTTC
TRBJ1-1,.,TRBV5-1,.,CASSPGREVTEAFF,TGCGCCAGCAGCCCCGGGCGGGAGGTGACTGAAGCTTTCTTT
TRBJ1-2,TRBD1,TRBV11-2,.,CASSSYGQGTYGYTF,TGTGCCAGCAGCTCGTACGGACAGGGAACGTATGGCTACACCTTC
TRBJ2-3,.,TRBV14,.,CASSPGGTDTQYF,TGTGCCAGCAGCCCCGGTGGCACAGATACGCAGTATTTT
TRBJ1-6,.,TRBV27,few,CASSPDRLYNSPLHF,TGTGCCAGCAGTCCGGACCGGCTCTATAATTCACCCCTCCACTTT
TRBJ1-5,.,TRBV6-2/TRBV6-3,.,CASSYSVGQYNQPQHF,TGTGCCAGCAGTTACTCGGTAGGGCAGTACAATCAGCCCCAGCATTTT
TRBJ1-1,.,TRBV3-1/TRBV3-2,.,CASREQGGYTEAFF,TGTGCCAGCCGGGAACAGGGAGGGTACACTGAAGCTTTCTTT
TRBJ2-2,TRBD1,TRBV29-1,.,CSAGTGTAGELFF,TGCAGCGCCGGGACAGGGACTGCCGGGGAGCTGTTTTTT
TRBJ2-3,TRBD1,TRBV29-1,.,CSVRRDRTTDTQYF,TGCAGCGTTCGCCGGGACAGGACCACAGATACGCAGTATTTT
TRBJ2-7,TRBD2,TRBV7-2,.,CASSSAHWTSGGAEYF,TGTGCCAGCAGCAGCGCCCATTGGACTAGCGGGGGGGCGGAATACTTC
TRBJ2-7,.,TRBV9,.,CASSGRDSSYEQYF,TGTGCCAGCAGCGGCCGGGACTCCTCCTACGAGCAGTACTTC
TRBJ1-4,TRBD1,TRBV18,.,CASSPLQGGEKLFF,TGTGCCAGCTCACCACTCCAGGGGGGCGAAAAACTGTTTTTT
TRBJ2-2,.,TRBV24-1,once,CATSGLLHTGELFF,TGTGCCACCAGTGGACTCCTTCACACCGGGGAGCTGTTTTTT
TRBJ2-1,.,TRBV29-1,once,CSVEVSSTRNEQFF,TGCAGCGTTGAAGTTTCATCGACGAGGAATGAGCAGTTCTTC
TRBJ1-4,.,TRBV25-1,.,CATSQSEKLFF,TGTGCCACCTCCCAGTCTGAAAAACTGTTTTTT
TRBJ1-6,.,TRBV28,.,CASSLGLSHHF,TGTGCCAGCAGTTTAGGATTATCCCACCACTTT
TRBJ1-2,TRBD1,TRBV11-2,.,CASSLIGTGGSGYTF,TGTGCCAGCAGCTTAATTGGGACAGGGGGCTCTGGCTACACCTTC
TRBJ2-3,TRBD2,TRBV20-1,.,CSVSGKRGEADTQYF,TGCAGTGTTAGTGGGAAGCGGGGGGAAGCAGATACGCAGTATTTT
TRBJ1-6,.,TRBV5-6,.,CASSSSPGGSGSPLHF,TGTGCCAGCAGCTCGTCCCCGGGGGGGTCAGGTTCACCCCTCCACTTT
TRBJ1-4,TRBD1,TRBV18,once,CASSPGQTTNEKLFF,TGTGCCAGCTCACCGGGACAGACAACTAATGAAAAACTGTTTTTT
TRBJ1-1,.,TRBV5-1,.,CASSLAEGPTAEAFF,TGCGCCAGCAGCTTGGCCGAGGGGCCTACCGCTGAAGCTTTCTTT
TRBJ1-2,.,TRBV6-5,few,CASFLNYGYTF,TGTGCCAGCTTCCTAAACTATGGCTACACCTTC